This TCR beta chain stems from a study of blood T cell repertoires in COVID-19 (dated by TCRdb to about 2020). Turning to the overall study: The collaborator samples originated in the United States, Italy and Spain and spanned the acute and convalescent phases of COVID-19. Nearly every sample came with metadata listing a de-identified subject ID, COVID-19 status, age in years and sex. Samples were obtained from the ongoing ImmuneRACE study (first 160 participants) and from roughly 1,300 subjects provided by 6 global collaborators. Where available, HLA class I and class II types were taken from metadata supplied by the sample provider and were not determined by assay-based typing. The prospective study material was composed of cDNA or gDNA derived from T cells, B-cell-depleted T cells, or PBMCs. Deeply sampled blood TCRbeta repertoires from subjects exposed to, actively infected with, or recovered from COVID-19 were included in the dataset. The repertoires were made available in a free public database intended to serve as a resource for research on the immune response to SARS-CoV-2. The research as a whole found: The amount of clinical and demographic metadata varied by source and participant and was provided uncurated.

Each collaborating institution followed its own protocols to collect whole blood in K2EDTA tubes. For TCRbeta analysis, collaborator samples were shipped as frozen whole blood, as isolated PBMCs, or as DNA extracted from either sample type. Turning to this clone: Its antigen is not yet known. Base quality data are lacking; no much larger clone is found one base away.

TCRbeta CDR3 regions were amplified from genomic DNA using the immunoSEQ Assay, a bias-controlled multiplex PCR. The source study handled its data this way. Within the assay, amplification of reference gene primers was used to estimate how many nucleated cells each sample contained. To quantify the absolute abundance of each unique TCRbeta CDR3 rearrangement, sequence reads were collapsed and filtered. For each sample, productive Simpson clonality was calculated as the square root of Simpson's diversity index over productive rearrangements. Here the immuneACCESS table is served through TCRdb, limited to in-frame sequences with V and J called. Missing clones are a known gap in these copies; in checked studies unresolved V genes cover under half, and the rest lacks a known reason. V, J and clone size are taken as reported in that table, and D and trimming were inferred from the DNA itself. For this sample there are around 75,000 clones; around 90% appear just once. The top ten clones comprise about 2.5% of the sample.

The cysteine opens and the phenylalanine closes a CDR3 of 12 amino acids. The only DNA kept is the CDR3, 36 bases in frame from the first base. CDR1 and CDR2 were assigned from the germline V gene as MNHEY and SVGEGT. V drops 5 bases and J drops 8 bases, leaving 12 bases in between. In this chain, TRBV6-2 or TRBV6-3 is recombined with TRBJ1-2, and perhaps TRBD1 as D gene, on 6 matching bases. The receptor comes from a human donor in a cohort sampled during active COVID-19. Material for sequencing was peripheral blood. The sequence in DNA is TGTGCCAGCAGTCCGACAGGAGTGGGCTACACCTTC. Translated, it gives CASSPTGVGYTF.